The 23 T cell receptor beta chains reported below all come from one sample, sequenced in a study of beta chain features in type 1 diabetes. Which antigens these TCRs recognize remains unknown. What was sequenced were expressed TCRB transcripts, since all of the isolated RNA had been reverse transcribed. Produced via immunoSEQ multiplex PCR; TCRdb's table is partial and in-frame only. The sample contains some 160,000 clones, 7% to 9.5% of which appear only once. Study observations and caveats: Among all four CD4+ subsets, Type 1 diabetes patients had TCRB CDR3s that were moderately but significantly shorter.

The sample comprised central memory CD4+ T cells from blood. Source of these receptors: a woman in her 30s with type 1 diabetes.

There are a few counts of this clone. V gene TRBV6-1 combines with J gene TRBJ2-5; no definite D call. Germline lookup yields CDR1 MNHNS and CDR2 SASEGT. Deletions cut 4 bases from V and 3 bases from J, with 6 bases between. The CDR3 is 12 amino acids. CDR3 DNA: TGTGCCAGCAGTGCACAGAAAGAGACCCAGTACTTC. Translating it yields CASSAQKETQYF.

The chain uses TRBV30 and TRBJ1-2; 8 nucleotides line up with TRBD1. The germline V gene encodes CDR1 GTSNPN and CDR2 SVGIG (reference sequence). This CDR3 is built from 14 residues. Losses at the gene ends were 2 bases for V and 4 bases for J; bases not matched to a gene: 6. The CDR3 DNA is TGTGCCTGGAGTCCCACGGGACAGGCCTATGGCTACACCTTC. Protein product: CAWSPTGQAYGYTF.

This chain connects TRBV7-2 to TRBJ1-3; TRBD1 might be the D (6 bases). Trimming pared 2 bases from V and 8 bases from J, leaving 16 bases between. The CDR3 consists of 15 residues. Germline values: CDR1 SGHTA, CDR2 FQGNSA. CDR3 sequence (DNA): TGTGCCAGCAGCTTATTACAGGGCGCCGGGGACACCATATATTTT. It specifies CASSLLQGAGDTIYF.

The chain employs TRBV5-1 and TRBJ2-7; 9 nucleotides line up with TRBD1. J lost 4 bases, V lost 3 bases, and 8 bases had no gene match. This CDR3 comprises 15 residues. CDR1 and CDR2 from the germline V gene are SGHRS and YFSETQ. CDR3 coding DNA: TGCGCCAGCAGCTCGTCCGGGACAGGGCTATACGAGCAGTACTTC. Amino acids: CASSSSGTGLYEQYF.

This clone was picked up a small number of times. In DNA, the CDR3 is TGTGCCAGCAGTTACGGGAGGGGGGCGCAGGGCTACACCTTC. It yields the protein CASSYGRGAQGYTF. The chain joins TRBV6-5 to TRBJ1-2; D perhaps matches TRBD1 (6 bases). This CDR3 contains 14 residues. From germline, CDR1 is MNHEY and CDR2 SVGAGI. Trimming took off 2 bases at V and 8 bases at J, with 15 bases between the two ends.

This clone showed up many times. V is TRBV19 and J is TRBJ2-2; D is undetermined. The length of the CDR3 is 13 residues. The germline CDR1 and CDR2 sequences are LNHDA and SQIVND (reference sequence). Between the trimmed V and J ends, which lost 2 bases and 3 bases, there was a span of 4 bases. The CDR3: CASSITYTGELFF. The DNA of the CDR3 is TGTGCCAGTAGTATAACATACACCGGGGAGCTGTTTTTT.

This clone was detected only a few times. V gene TRBV7-9 combines with J gene TRBJ2-1; maybe TRBD2 (5 bases). There are 14 residues in the CDR3. Germline CDR1 reads SEHNR; CDR2 reads FQNEAQ (reference sequence). V lost 0 bases and J lost 10, with 13 bases in between. The CDR3 loop is CASSLASTSGEQFF. The CDR3 DNA sequence: TGTGCCAGCAGCTTAGCATCTACTAGTGGGGAGCAGTTCTTC.

This clone turned up a few times. This may come from a read error, since a much larger clone is one base off. The chain joins TRBV5-4 to TRBJ1-4; 7 bases are a match to TRBD1. The ends lost 0 bases at V and 8 bases at J; junction bases unmatched: 4. The CDR3 runs to 14 residues. The V gene's germline CDR1 is SGHNT and CDR2 YYREEE (reference sequence). CDR3 in DNA: TGTGCCAGCAGCTTGGGACAGGGAGGCGAAAAACTGTTTTTT. Its protein is CASSLGQGGEKLFF.

This clone was seen a few times. Mismatch with germline at one junction end may stem from a read error. The chain recombines TRBV20-1 with TRBJ1-1; D is perhaps TRBD1 (5 bases). This CDR3 is 11 amino acids long. CDR1 and CDR2 from the germline V gene are DFQATT and SNEGSKA (reference sequence). CDR3 protein: CSARGQGEAFF. The CDR3 bases are TGCAGTGCGAGAGGGCAGGGTGAAGCTTTCTTT.

The chain joins TRBV7-9 to TRBJ1-4; D is undetermined. There are 13 residues in the CDR3. V was shortened by 5 bases and J by 8 bases, with 12 bases between the two germline ends. The V gene's germline CDR1 is SEHNR and CDR2 FQNEAQ (reference sequence). CDR3 loop: CASSLITAEKLFF. CDR3 in DNA: TGTGCCAGCAGCCTCATAACTGCGGAAAAACTGTTTTTT.

The CDR3 sequence: CSVLVGLASTDTQYF. CDR3 nucleotides: TGCAGCGTCCTCGTGGGACTAGCGAGCACAGATACGCAGTATTTT. This chain joins TRBV29-1 and TRBJ2-3, with TRBD2 matching 10 bases. V was clipped by 6 bases and J by 0 bases; unmatched bases: 6. The length of the CDR3 is 15 residues. The germline CDR1 and CDR2 sequences are SQVTM and ANQGSEA.

This clone was counted between two and nine times. V and J are TRBV5-4 and TRBJ2-2, with 11 nucleotides matching TRBD2. CDR1 SGHNT and CDR2 YYREEE come from the germline V gene (reference sequence). J lost 0 bases, V lost 0 bases, and 1 base had no gene match. The CDR3 sequence is 17 residues long. The CDR3 region has the DNA TGTGCCAGCAGCTTGGGTAGCGGGAGGGCGAACACCGGGGAGCTGTTTTTT. This translates into CASSLGSGRANTGELFF.

This clone showed up just a few times. This chain uses TRBV7-6 with TRBJ2-7, with D uncertain. Germline-derived CDR1 and CDR2 are SGHVS and FNYEAQ. The CDR3 has 13 residues. The V and J ends lost 4 bases and 6 bases respectively, with 13 bases between them. CDR3 region: CASSSGDLTEQYF. CDR3 bases: TGTGCCAGCAGCTCCGGAGACCTCACCGAGCAGTACTTC. Full variable domain (outside the CDR3, taken from reference TRBV7-6 and TRBJ2-7): GAGVSQSPRYKVTKRGQDVALRCDPISGHVSLYWYRQALGQGPEFLTYFNYEAQQDKSGLPNDRFSAERPEGSISTLTIQRTEQRDSAMYRCASSSGDLTEQYFGPGTRLTVT.

This clone has just a few counts. This chain connects TRBV11-1 to TRBJ2-1, with 8 bases aligning to TRBD1. Germline CDR1 is SGHAT and CDR2 is FQDESV (reference sequence). Losses at the gene ends were 5 bases for V and 6 bases for J; bases not matched to a gene: 6. The CDR3 runs 14 residues. The CDR3 reads CASSRGQGGNEQFF. CDR3 DNA: TGTGCCAGCAGCCGCGGACAGGGCGGCAATGAGCAGTTCTTC. The full variable domain, rest sourced from reference TRBV11-1 and TRBJ2-1, is EAEVAQSPRYKITEKSQAVAFWCDPISGHATLYWYRQILGQGPELLVQFQDESVVDDSQLPKDRFSAERLKGVDSTLKIQPAELGDSAMYLCASSRGQGGNEQFFGPGTRLTVL.

For this clone: The junction and the germline gene differ at one end; a read error may be behind it. The chain employs TRBV7-7 and TRBJ2-5; tentatively, D is TRBD2 (6 bases). Germline V CDR1 and CDR2: SSHAT, FNYEAQ (reference sequence). CDR3 length: 14 residues. The CDR3 DNA sequence: TGTGCTAGCAGCCCCGGGACTGTACAAGAGACCCAGTACTTC. Translation gives CASSPGTVQETQYF.

This clone has just a few counts. The gene calls are TRBV5-1 and TRBJ1-3; D possibly corresponds to TRBD1 (5 bases). The CDR3 runs 17 residues. V was clipped by 1 base and J by 2 bases, with 16 bases between them. CDR1 and CDR2 (germline): SGHRS, YFSETQ. The CDR3 spells CASSLFPRGRAGNTIYF. The DNA of the CDR3 is TGCGCCAGCAGCTTGTTCCCTAGGGGTCGTGCTGGAAACACCATATATTTT.

The V and J genes are TRBV20-1 and TRBJ1-2; D is ambiguous. CDR3 length equals 11 residues. V was trimmed by 4 bases and J by 10 bases, leaving 13 bases between them. CDR1 is DFQATT, CDR2 SNEGSKA, per germline (reference sequence). The CDR3 protein is CSAIVGGPYTF. DNA of the CDR3: TGCAGTGCTATCGTGGGAGGGCCCTACACCTTC.

This clone was counted only a few times. The gene calls are TRBV5-4 and TRBJ1-2; D is possibly TRBD1 (5 bases). V dropped 4 bases and J dropped 4 bases, with 11 bases sitting between them. The CDR3 totals 13 residues. Per the germline V gene, CDR1 is SGHNT and CDR2 is YYREEE (reference sequence). In nucleotides, the CDR3 is TGTGCCAGCAGCCGACAGTCGTCCTATGGCTACACCTTC. Translated, it gives CASSRQSSYGYTF.

V is TRBV28 and J is TRBJ2-7; D may be TRBD2 (6 bases). The CDR3 loop spans 15 amino acids. Trimming took off 5 bases at V and 0 bases at J, with 14 bases between the two ends. Germline V gives CDR1 MDHEN, CDR2 SYDVKM. CDR3 nucleotides: TGTGCCAGCAGTCTCGTAGCGGTAGACTCCTACGAGCAGTACTTC. It yields the protein CASSLVAVDSYEQYF.

The table lists this clone with a few counts. This chain joins TRBV10-2 and TRBJ1-5, with D possibly matching TRBD1 (6 bases). Germline V lookup: CDR1 WSHSY, CDR2 SAAADI. The length of the CDR3 is 14 residues. V lost 5 bases to trimming and J lost 7 bases, with 15 bases between them. The CDR3 is CASSIGQRDQPQHF. The CDR3 bases are TGCGCCAGCAGTATTGGACAGAGGGACCAGCCCCAGCATTTT.

A few counts support this clone. V usage is TRBV5-1 and J usage is TRBJ2-7; possible D gene TRBD1, 6 bases. The V end was cut by 0 bases, the J end by 5 bases, with 12 bases between. Germline CDR1 and CDR2: SGHRS and YFSETQ. CDR3 length equals 14 residues. The CDR3 here is CASSLVAGVNEQYF. CDR3 bases: TGCGCCAGCAGCTTGGTCGCAGGGGTCAACGAGCAGTACTTC.

This clone came up a few times. The sample carries other DNA sequences with the same CDR3. The chain has TRBV27 and TRBJ2-2; D uncertain. Germline assignment: CDR1 MNHEY and CDR2 SMNVEV (reference sequence). Trimming pared 2 bases from V and 3 bases from J, leaving 7 bases between. The CDR3 loop spans 14 amino acids. CDR3 region: CASSLDLYTGELFF. CDR3 nucleotide sequence: TGTGCCAGCAGTTTAGACTTATACACCGGGGAGCTGTTTTTT.

This chain joins TRBV18 and TRBJ1-5, with D possibly matching TRBD1 (6 bases). Trimming pared 3 bases from V and 5 bases from J, leaving 8 bases between. There are 13 residues in the CDR3. Germline V gene sequence: CDR1 KGHSH, CDR2 LQKENI. The CDR3 protein is CASSPTGDQPQHF. The CDR3 region has the DNA TGTGCCAGCTCACCGACAGGAGATCAGCCCCAGCATTTT. The complete variable domain, with remaining parts taken from reference TRBV18 and TRBJ1-5, reads NAGVMQNPRHLVRRRGQEARLRCSPMKGHSHVYWYRQLPEEGLKFMVYLQKENIIDESGMPKERFSAEFPKEGPSILRIQQVVRGDSAAYFCASSPTGDQPQHFGDGTRLSIL.